The present T cell receptor beta chain was sequenced within a study of tumor-infiltrating lymphocytes in oesophageal squamous cell carcinoma. There are 19 residues in the CDR3. Between the trimmed V and J ends, which lost 4 bases and 0 bases, there was a span of 25 bases. The germline V gene encodes CDR1 MDHEN and CDR2 SYDVKM. This clonotype is termed medium-sized. One entry per CDR3 protein, called by TCRdb with MiXCR from the PCR reads. This sample has more than 9,500 distinct CDR3 sequences, with 50% to 65% found just once. The TCR was taken from a female donor with esophageal squamous cell carcinoma. Sequencing used esophageal tumor tissue. The rearrangement joins TRBV28 to TRBJ2-7; D possibly corresponds to TRBD1 (5 bases). CDR3 DNA: TGTGCCAGCAGTTCAGTAGGGCGGCAGGGCCGGTCCCGCTCCTACGAGCAGTACTTC. It is translated as CASSSVGRQGRSRSYEQYF.